The 14 T cell receptor beta chains reported below all come from one sample, sequenced in a study of metastatic and nonmetastatic thyroid tumors. With MiXCR, TCRdb reprocessed the PCR reads. The sample has about 24,000 clones, around a fifth seen once. Thyroid surgery was performed in patients who had received no treatment beforehand. Sample: blood. Receptor source: a male donor with papillary thyroid cancer or a benign thyroid nodule (not recorded which). Some clones in this sample may be carry-over from other donors' samples.

This clone came up many times. The chain combines TRBV15 with TRBJ1-1; TRBD1 matches at 7 bases. The CDR3 consists of 13 residues. Per germline, CDR1 LNHNV and CDR2 YYDKDF (reference sequence). V shed 2 bases, J shed 4 bases, and the junction held 1 base outside the gene matches. This CDR3 reads CATSRQGGTEAFF. In DNA, the CDR3 is TGTGCCACCAGCAGACAGGGGGGCACTGAAGCTTTCTTT.

This clone was recorded many times. The chain has TRBV20-1 and TRBJ2-2; 7 nucleotides match TRBD2. The CDR3 runs to 16 residues. The germline V gene has CDR1 DFQATT and CDR2 SNEGSKA (reference sequence). V dropped 0 bases and J dropped 1; count of bases not matched to a gene: 5. CDR3 amino acids: CSARDRTRLNTGELFF. The CDR3 DNA is TGCAGTGCTAGAGACCGGACTAGATTGAACACCGGGGAGCTGTTTTTT.

This clone was observed many times. The chain has TRBV20-1 and TRBJ2-3; 7 bases fit TRBD2. Germline loops: CDR1 DFQATT, CDR2 SNEGSKA (reference sequence). This CDR3 has 13 residues. V was pared by 7 bases and J by 4 bases, with 8 bases of the junction left unmatched. Here the CDR3 reads CSERLAASDTQYF. The CDR3 DNA follows: TGCAGTGAGCGTCTAGCGGCGTCAGATACGCAGTATTTT.

This rearrangement joins TRBV2 to TRBJ2-3; D is undetermined. The length of the CDR3 is 15 residues. Germline assignment: CDR1 SNHLY and CDR2 FYNNEI. The V and J ends lost 8 bases and 6 bases respectively, with 21 bases between them. CDR3 residues: CASLMSTDKGDTQYF. Written as DNA, the CDR3 is TGTGCCAGCCTGATGAGTACAGACAAAGGGGATACGCAGTATTTT. The entire variable domain, with the rest obtained from reference TRBV2 and TRBJ2-3, is as follows: EPEVTQTPSHQVTQMGQEVILRCVPISNHLYFYWYRQILGQKVEFLVSFYNNEISEKSEIFDDQFSVERPDGSNFTLKIRSTKLEDSAMYFCASLMSTDKGDTQYFGPGTRLTVL.

V gene TRBV6-1 combines with J gene TRBJ1-2, with TRBD1 identical over 8 bases. Germline CDR1 and CDR2: MNHNS and SASEGT. The CDR3 spans 17 residues. The junction had 19 bases not matched to a gene; V was cut back by 6 bases and J by 7 bases. CDR3 DNA sequence: TGTGCCAGCAGCCGGGGGCCGACAGGGGATGGTCGGGGTGGCTACACCTTC. This encodes CASSRGPTGDGRGGYTF.

This clone was counted a single time. The junction departs from the called germline gene at one end, perhaps through a read error. The chain uses TRBV5-8 and TRBJ2-7; D ambiguous. The germline V gene has CDR1 SGHTS and CDR2 YDEGEE. The CDR3 length is 13 residues. DNA of the CDR3: TGTGCCGGCAGCTTGGCCACAGTGTATGAGCAGTACTTC. Protein sequence: CAGSLATVYEQYF.

This clone was seen repeatedly, ten times or more. The chain uses TRBV3-1 and TRBJ2-7; tentative D call: TRBD2 (5 bases). The CDR3 is 15 residues long. V shed 1 base and J shed 2 bases, with 12 bases lying between them. Germline CDR1 reads LGHDT; CDR2 reads YNNKEL (reference sequence). The DNA of the CDR3 is TGTGCCAGCAGCCAAGGGCTAGCTGAGACCTACGAGCAGTACTTC. Its translation: CASSQGLAETYEQYF.

The CDR3 nucleotides are TGTGCCAGCAGCGTAGCTTACGGGAGGATCTATGAGCAGTACTTC. It yields the protein CASSVAYGRIYEQYF. The gene calls are TRBV9 and TRBJ2-7; 7 nucleotides line up with TRBD2. V dropped 0 bases and J dropped 7; count of bases not matched to a gene: 10. The length of the CDR3 is 15 residues. Germline CDR1 and CDR2: SGDLS and YYNGEE.

This clone has ten or more counts. The chain is built from TRBV18 and TRBJ1-4; D might be TRBD1 (6 bases). The CDR3 runs 16 residues. V was shortened by 2 bases and J by 4 bases, with 14 bases between the two germline ends. Germline V lookup: CDR1 KGHSH, CDR2 LQKENI. The CDR3 loop reads CASSPKDREVNEKLFF. CDR3 nucleotide sequence: TGTGCCAGCTCACCAAAGGACAGAGAAGTTAATGAAAAACTGTTTTTT. Looking up the rest from reference TRBV18 and TRBJ1-4 gives the full variable domain: NAGVMQNPRHLVRRRGQEARLRCSPMKGHSHVYWYRQLPEEGLKFMVYLQKENIIDESGMPKERFSAEFPKEGPSILRIQQVVRGDSAAYFCASSPKDREVNEKLFFGSGTQLSVL.

The sample holds a few counts of this clone. This rearrangement joins TRBV28 to TRBJ1-2; a possible D gene is TRBD1 (5 bases). Trimming cost V 8 bases and J 3 bases, with 16 bases left between them. This CDR3 comprises 14 residues. Germline lookup yields CDR1 MDHEN and CDR2 SYDVKM. CDR3 in amino acids: CASYERGEDYGYTF. Here the CDR3 DNA reads TGTGCCAGCTACGAGAGAGGGGAGGACTATGGCTACACCTTC.

Ten or more counts support this clone. In DNA form, the CDR3 reads TGTGCCAGCAGCCCGAGTCCAGCGGGGGGATTCTACGAGCAGTACTTC. Translation gives CASSPSPAGGFYEQYF. The chain couples TRBV7-8 to TRBJ2-7, with 9 positions matching TRBD2. The CDR3 contains 16 residues. V was clipped by 5 bases and J by 3 bases; unmatched bases: 11. Per germline, CDR1 SGHVS and CDR2 FQNEAQ. The full variable domain, rest sourced from reference TRBV7-8 and TRBJ2-7, is GAGVSQSPRYKVAKRGQDVALRCDPISGHVSLFWYQQALGQGPEFLTYFQNEAQLDKSGLPSDRFFAERPEGSVSTLKIQRTQQEDSAVYLCASSPSPAGGFYEQYFGPGTRLTVT.

V is TRBV19 and J is TRBJ2-4; D not resolved. There are 15 residues in the CDR3. Trimming took off 9 bases at V and 3 bases at J, with 18 bases between the two ends. CDR1 and CDR2 (germline): LNHDA, SQIVND (reference sequence). Here the CDR3 DNA reads TGTGCCAGCCTCTTATCGGCTGAAAGCAAAAACATTCAGTACTTC. It specifies CASLLSAESKNIQYF.

As regards this clone: A junction boundary mismatches the germline segment, possibly from a read error. The chain links TRBV2 to TRBJ2-7, with a possible D match to TRBD2 (6 bases). This CDR3 has 14 amino acids. Germline assignment: CDR1 SNHLY and CDR2 FYNNEI. CDR3 amino acids: CASTQTSGSYERYF. CDR3 bases: TGTGCCAGCACACAGACAAGCGGGTCCTACGAGCGGTACTTC. Using reference TRBV2 and TRBJ2-7 for the parts outside the CDR3, the full variable domain is EPEVTQTPSHQVTQMGQEVILRCVPISNHLYFYWYRQILGQKVEFLVSFYNNEISEKSEIFDDQFSVERPDGSNFTLKIRSTKLEDSAMYFCASTQTSGSYERYFGPGTRLTVT.

This clone was detected ten times or more. V and J are TRBV29-1 and TRBJ2-1; D may match TRBD1 or TRBD2 (6 bases each). The length of the CDR3 is 13 residues. V lost 1 base and J 9 bases, leaving 13 bases between the germline ends. In germline, CDR1 is SQVTM, CDR2 ANQGSEA. DNA for the CDR3: TGCAGCGTTGAAGTTAGGGGGGCTGGTGAGCAGTTCTTC. Protein sequence: CSVEVRGAGEQFF.